This T cell receptor beta chain is drawn from a study of blood T cell repertoires in COVID-19. Study background: The samples span acute and convalescent COVID-19 from the United States, Italy and Spain. PBMCs, B-cell-depleted T cells, or T cells were the source of the cDNA or gDNA that made up the material.

Per the germline V gene, CDR1 is SNHLY and CDR2 is FYNNEI. The CDR3 consists of 14 residues. V lost 3 bases to trimming and J lost 7 bases; unmatched junction nucleotides: 5. Assay used: immunoSEQ multiplex PCR; TCRdb lists only in-frame clones, some missing. This sample carries approximately 300,000 clones, around 87% of them seen once, and the ten largest clones take 1%. The specimen sequenced was peripheral blood. This clonotype originated in a man aged 50 to 59 with active or convalescent COVID-19. The rearrangement links TRBV2 to TRBJ1-4, with 7 bases identical to TRBD1. CDR3 sequence reads: CASSDMDRTEKLFF. The CDR3 nucleotides are TGTGCCAGCAGTGATATGGACAGGACTGAAAAACTGTTTTTT.